This T cell receptor beta chain was recorded in a study of CD8+CD57+ T cells in acquired aplastic anemia. This CDR3 is built from 12 residues. Germline CDR1 reads MNHNS; CDR2 reads SASEGT. The template used for profiling TCR beta VDJ and CDR3 was genomic DNA. TCRdb fed the reads into MiXCR, producing one record per CDR3 protein. The repertoire has about 420,000 distinct CDR3 sequences, 60% to 80% of them found once; the top ten carry 3% to 5%. This chain links TRBV6-1 with TRBJ1-6; the match to TRBD1 covers 7 bases. Input material: sorted CD4+, CD8+, or CD8+CD57+ T cells (not recorded which) from PBMCs. This TCR came from a human donor in good health, serving as a control. In nucleotides, the CDR3 is TGTGGGGCACAGGGGAATAATTCACCCCTCCACTTT. Protein product: CGAQGNNSPLHF.